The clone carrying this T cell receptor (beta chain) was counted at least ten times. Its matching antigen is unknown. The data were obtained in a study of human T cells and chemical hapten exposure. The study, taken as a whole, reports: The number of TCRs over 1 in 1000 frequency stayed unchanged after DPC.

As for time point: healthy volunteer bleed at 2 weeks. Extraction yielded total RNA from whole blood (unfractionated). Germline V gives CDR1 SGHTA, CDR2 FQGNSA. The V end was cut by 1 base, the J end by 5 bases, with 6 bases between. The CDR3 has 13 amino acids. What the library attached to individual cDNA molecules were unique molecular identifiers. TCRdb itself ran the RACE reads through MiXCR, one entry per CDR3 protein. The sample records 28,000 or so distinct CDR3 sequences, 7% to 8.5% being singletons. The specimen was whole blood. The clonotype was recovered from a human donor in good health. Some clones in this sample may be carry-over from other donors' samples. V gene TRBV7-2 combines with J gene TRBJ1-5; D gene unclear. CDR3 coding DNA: TGTGCCAGCAGCTTAGTAAAGGATCAGCCCCAGCATTTT. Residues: CASSLVKDQPQHF.